This entry lists 31 T cell receptor beta chains sequenced from one sample in a study of graft-versus-host responses after intestinal transplantation. Clones were read by immunoSEQ multiplex PCR, and TCRdb kept only the in-frame ones, dropping some. This sample carries under 85,000 clones, about 90% of them seen once, and the ten largest clones take approximately 1.4%. These TCRs' antigens remain unknown. The specimen comprised unstimulated CD8+ T cells sorted from spleen or lymph node cells, sampled before intestinal transplant. These receptors originate from a human donor who received an intestinal transplant.

The chain uses TRBV7-8 and TRBJ1-4; weak D call: TRBD1 (5 bases). Trimming stripped 5 bases from V and 8 bases from J, with 15 bases between. The CDR3 loop spans 14 amino acids. Germline CDR1 is SGHVS and CDR2 is FQNEAQ. The CDR3 DNA follows: TGTGCCAGCAGCCCCACCACAGGAGACGAAAAACTGTTTTTT. It specifies CASSPTTGDEKLFF.

The J gene is TRBJ2-3, the V gene TRBV5-4; D is unclear. Deletions cut 4 bases from V and 4 bases from J, with 16 bases between. The CDR3 is 15 residues long. Per germline, CDR1 SGHNT and CDR2 YYREEE (reference sequence). The DNA of the CDR3 is TGTGCCAGCAGCCACCAGACTTCCTCCCCAGATACGCAGTATTTT. It yields the protein CASSHQTSSPDTQYF.

The chain employs TRBV7-6 and TRBJ2-5; D unclear. The germline gives CDR1 SGHVS, CDR2 FNYEAQ. V shed 0 bases and J shed 2 bases, with 13 bases lying between them. CDR3 length: 16 amino acids. Here the CDR3 reads CASSLAAATNQETQYF. CDR3 bases: TGTGCCAGCAGCTTAGCGGCGGCAACTAATCAAGAGACCCAGTACTTC.

V gene TRBV11-2 combines with J gene TRBJ2-7, with TRBD2 as a possible D gene (7 bases). V shed 5 bases and J shed 3 bases, with 11 bases lying between them. The CDR3 runs to 13 residues. Germline V gives CDR1 SGHAT, CDR2 FQNNGV. CDR3 nucleotides: TGTGCCAGCAGCGGGGGGGGGCTCTACGAGCAGTACTTC. Translated, it gives CASSGGGLYEQYF.

The chain is built from TRBV4-1 and TRBJ2-2; D not certain. In germline, CDR1 is MGHRA, CDR2 YSYEKL. Deletions cut 7 bases from V and 4 bases from J, with 7 bases between. The CDR3 consists of 12 residues. The DNA for the CDR3 is TGCGCCAGCACTGGCAGCACCGGGGAGCTGTTTTTT. It encodes CASTGSTGELFF.

J is TRBJ2-5 and V is TRBV7-3; 8 nucleotides agree with TRBD2. The V segment lost 5 bases and the J segment 1 base; nucleotides outside the gene matches: 9. The CDR3 totals 16 residues. From germline, CDR1 is SGHTA and CDR2 FQGTGA. The CDR3 bases are TGTGCCAGCAGCCCCCCCAGGGCGGGGGGCCAAGAGACCCAGTACTTC. It codes for CASSPPRAGGQETQYF.

This chain uses TRBV4-1 with TRBJ1-2; no definite D call. From germline, CDR1 is MGHRA and CDR2 YSYEKL. The CDR3 consists of 16 residues. V shed 0 bases and J shed 0 bases, with 11 bases lying between them. CDR3 sequence: CASSQEARLANYGYTF. CDR3 in DNA: TGCGCCAGCAGCCAAGAAGCCCGGTTAGCTAACTATGGCTACACCTTC.

The rearrangement links TRBV29-1 to TRBJ2-7; 8 bases are a match to TRBD1. The V and J ends lost 6 bases and 4 bases, in that order; junction bases with no gene match: 5. The CDR3 totals 12 residues. Germline-derived CDR1 and CDR2 are SQVTM and ANQGSEA. The CDR3 coding sequence is TGCAGCGTGACGACAGGGGAGTACGAGCAGTACTTC. It yields the protein CSVTTGEYEQYF.

The chain links TRBV6-5 to TRBJ2-5, with TRBD1 identical over 7 bases. Trimming removed 6 bases from V and 3 bases from J; junction bases left unmatched: 7. CDR1 and CDR2 from the germline V gene are MNHEY and SVGAGI. The CDR3 runs 14 residues. The DNA for the CDR3 is TGTGCCAGCAGCCCCGACAGGGCGGAAGAGACCCAGTACTTC. Translation gives CASSPDRAEETQYF.

The CDR3, as DNA: TGTGCCAGCAGCCAGACAGTGCACGTCTATAATTCACCCCTCCACTTT. Translated: CASSQTVHVYNSPLHF. The genes are TRBV14 and TRBJ1-6; tentative D call: TRBD1 (5 bases). This CDR3 has 16 amino acids. The germline V and J ends were trimmed by 3 bases and 3 bases, with 12 bases remaining between them. From germline, CDR1 is SGHDN and CDR2 FVKESK.

The CDR3 region has the DNA TGTGCCAGCAGCCATGGACAGGGGGCAATCTACGAGCAGTACTTC. Encoded protein: CASSHGQGAIYEQYF. This sequence joins TRBV11-2 and TRBJ2-5, with 11 bases aligning to TRBD1. The DNA end favors TRBJ2-7, so the J call may be wrong. Germline-derived CDR1 and CDR2 are SGHAT and FQNNGV. CDR3 length: 15 residues.

The rearrangement links TRBV5-4 to TRBJ1-1, with D possibly TRBD1 on 5 matching bases. Trimming stripped 5 bases from V and 0 bases from J, with 11 bases between. This CDR3 comprises 14 residues. Germline CDR1 SGHNT, CDR2 YYREEE (reference sequence). In DNA form, the CDR3 reads TGTGCCAGCAGGGACACCGGCCTGAACACTGAAGCTTTCTTT. Translating it yields CASRDTGLNTEAFF.

The chain recombines TRBV7-8 with TRBJ2-7, with TRBD2 matching 8 bases. This CDR3 has 14 amino acids. V lost 3 bases to trimming and J lost 2 bases; unmatched junction nucleotides: 3. The germline gives CDR1 SGHVS, CDR2 FQNEAQ. CDR3 in amino acids: CASSFGGGPYEQYF. The CDR3 DNA sequence: TGTGCCAGCAGCTTCGGGGGGGGGCCCTACGAGCAGTACTTC.

The table lists this clone with a count of one. CDR3 nucleotides: TGTGCCAGCAGTAGTGGGCTGAACACTGAAGCTTTCTTT. It yields the protein CASSSGLNTEAFF. This chain uses TRBV6-5 with TRBJ1-1; no firm D call. The CDR3 runs to 13 residues. Germline CDR1 reads MNHEY; CDR2 reads SVGAGI. Trimming left V 5 bases short and J 0 bases short, with 7 bases between.

This clone has only one observation. The rearrangement links TRBV2 to TRBJ1-5, with D maybe TRBD1 (6 bases). CDR3 length: 16 amino acids. Per the germline V gene, CDR1 is SNHLY and CDR2 is FYNNEI. Trimming removed 4 bases at V and 0 bases at J, with 13 bases between. CDR3 bases: TGTGCCAGCAGTGTTGGACAGACCTATAGCAATCAGCCCCAGCATTTT. It codes for CASSVGQTYSNQPQHF.

The J gene is TRBJ1-2, the V gene TRBV5-1; 9 nucleotides agree with TRBD1. The CDR3 is made up of 14 amino acids. Germline V gives CDR1 SGHRS, CDR2 YFSETQ. V shed 2 bases and J 4 bases; nucleotides not matched to a gene: 3. This CDR3 is CASSFRGQGYGYTF. For the CDR3, the DNA is TGCGCCAGCAGCTTCCGGGGACAGGGCTATGGCTACACCTTC.

J is TRBJ2-1 and V is TRBV9; D is ambiguous. V gave up 0 bases and J gave up 7 bases, with 11 bases separating them. Germline CDR1 reads SGDLS; CDR2 reads YYNGEE. The CDR3 covers 14 residues. Here the CDR3 reads CASSVVSHKNEQFF. CDR3 nucleotide sequence: TGTGCCAGCAGCGTAGTAAGCCATAAGAATGAGCAGTTCTTC.

The CDR3 here is CASSALTGGEDYGYTF. In nucleotides, the CDR3 is TGTGCCAGCAGCGCCCTAACGGGGGGTGAGGACTATGGCTACACCTTC. This rearrangement joins TRBV9 to TRBJ1-2; D is perhaps TRBD1 (5 bases). CDR1 SGDLS and CDR2 YYNGEE come from the germline V gene. Trimming took 3 bases from V and 3 from J, leaving 18 bases between them. This CDR3 spans 16 amino acids.

This clone has a single count. This sequence joins TRBV5-1 and TRBJ2-1; 7 bases align to TRBD1. Trimming cost V 2 bases and J 9 bases; bases outside gene matches: 2. There are 12 residues in the CDR3. CDR1 is SGHRS, CDR2 YFSETQ, per germline. CDR3 protein: CASSLQGIEQFF. CDR3 coding DNA: TGCGCCAGCAGCTTACAGGGGATTGAGCAGTTCTTC.

The chain is built from TRBV27 and TRBJ2-7; D is unresolved. This CDR3 contains 12 residues. Germline CDR1 and CDR2: MNHEY and SMNVEV (reference sequence). V was trimmed by 6 bases and J by 2 bases, leaving 8 bases between them. CDR3 nucleotides: TGTGCCAGCAGCCGGGTACCCTACGAGCAGTACTTC. Its translation is CASSRVPYEQYF.

The chain is built from TRBV7-9 and TRBJ2-7; TRBD1 matches 7 bases. This CDR3 comprises 15 residues. The junction had 11 bases not matched to a gene; V was cut back by 4 bases and J by 5 bases. Germline V CDR1 and CDR2: SEHNR, FQNEAQ (reference sequence). The CDR3 DNA follows: TGTGCCAGCAGCTCCATAGGGGGCATCCACGACGAGCAGTACTTC. This encodes CASSSIGGIHDEQYF.

As concerns this clone: One junction end does not reproduce the germline sequence, and a read error may be involved. V usage is TRBV27 and J usage is TRBJ1-5; D may be TRBD1 (5 bases). CDR1 and CDR2 (germline): MNHEY, SMNVEV (reference sequence). The CDR3 runs to 12 residues. The CDR3 sequence: CAAGRPNQPQHF. DNA for the CDR3: TGCGCTGCAGGGCGGCCGAATCAGCCCCAGCATTTT.

V usage is TRBV19 and J usage is TRBJ1-5; D is ambiguous. Trimming removed 3 bases from V and 8 bases from J, with 11 bases in between. The CDR3 has 13 residues. Per germline, CDR1 LNHDA and CDR2 SQIVND (reference sequence). DNA of the CDR3: TGTGCCAGTAGTATTGCGGGGTGGGAGCCCCAGCATTTT. This sequence encodes CASSIAGWEPQHF.

The chain combines TRBV10-2 with TRBJ2-3; TRBD2 agrees at 11 bases. The CDR3 has 16 residues. CDR1 is WSHSY, CDR2 SAAADI, per germline. V was clipped by 2 bases and J by 3 bases; unmatched bases: 4. DNA of the CDR3: TGCGCCAGCAGTGAGCATAGCGGGGGGGCAACAGATACGCAGTATTTT. Translated, it gives CASSEHSGGATDTQYF.

The chain recombines TRBV9 with TRBJ1-2, with D possibly matching TRBD1 (5 bases). Trimming removed 0 bases at V and 4 bases at J, with 13 bases between. The germline V gene has CDR1 SGDLS and CDR2 YYNGEE. The CDR3 is made up of 15 amino acids. CDR3 residues: CASSVGAGSGYGYTF. The CDR3 bases are TGTGCCAGCAGCGTAGGGGCAGGGTCGGGCTATGGCTACACCTTC.

This sequence joins TRBV5-4 and TRBJ2-1; tentative D call: TRBD1 (5 bases). Per germline, CDR1 SGHNT and CDR2 YYREEE (reference sequence). V was pared by 1 base and J by 5 bases, with 16 bases between. The CDR3 consists of 16 residues. The CDR3 sequence: CASSLPVGHVNNEQFF. The CDR3 DNA follows: TGTGCCAGCAGCTTGCCGGTGGGGCACGTAAACAATGAGCAGTTCTTC.

DNA of the CDR3: TGTGCCAGCAGCGCGGGCTGGCAGTACGAGCAGTACTTC. Translation: CASSAGWQYEQYF. V gene TRBV5-5 combines with J gene TRBJ2-7, with TRBD2 as a possible D gene (5 bases). CDR1 is SGHKS and CDR2 is YYEKEE in the germline V gene (reference sequence). Trimming pared 4 bases from V and 4 bases from J, leaving 12 bases between. The CDR3 loop spans 13 amino acids.

This clone appeared a single time. The chain joins TRBV9 to TRBJ2-1; TRBD1 matches 7 bases. CDR1 is SGDLS and CDR2 is YYNGEE in the germline V gene. The CDR3 loop spans 13 amino acids. V trimming: 3 bases; J trimming: 7 bases; junction bases outside the gene matches: 4. CDR3 in amino acids: CASSGDSWNEQFF. The CDR3 bases are TGTGCCAGCAGCGGGGACAGTTGGAATGAGCAGTTCTTC.

This chain joins TRBV5-1 and TRBJ2-7; D is unresolved. CDR1 SGHRS and CDR2 YFSETQ come from the germline V gene. The CDR3 loop spans 12 amino acids. The V end lost 0 bases, the J end lost 3 bases, and 4 bases lay between the germline ends. In DNA, the CDR3 is TGCGCCAGCAGCTTGGGCGGCTACGAGCAGTACTTC. It translates to CASSLGGYEQYF. The entire variable domain, with the rest obtained from reference TRBV5-1 and TRBJ2-7, is as follows: KAGVTQTPRYLIKTRGQQVTLSCSPISGHRSVSWYQQTPGQGLQFLFEYFSETQRNKGNFPGRFSGRQFSNSRSEMNVSTLELGDSALYLCASSLGGYEQYFGPGTRLTVT.

This rearrangement joins TRBV5-1 to TRBJ2-1, with 12 bases aligning to TRBD2. The CDR3 runs to 16 residues. V lost 2 bases to trimming and J lost 2 bases; unmatched junction nucleotides: 2. Germline loops: CDR1 SGHRS, CDR2 YFSETQ. The CDR3 reads CASSLTSGGTYNEQFF. DNA of the CDR3: TGCGCCAGCAGCTTAACTAGCGGGGGGACCTACAATGAGCAGTTCTTC.

By proportion, this clone is medium-sized. The chain recombines TRBV6-5 with TRBJ1-5; 9 nucleotides line up with TRBD1. Looked up from germline, CDR1 is MNHEY and CDR2 is SVGAGI. The length of the CDR3 is 13 residues. V gave up 6 bases and J gave up 5 bases; unmatched junction bases: 2. Written as DNA, the CDR3 is TGTGCCAGCAGACAGGGGGCGGATCAGCCCCAGCATTTT. Translated: CASRQGADQPQHF.